This entry lists 16 T cell receptor beta chains sequenced from one sample in a study of blood T cell repertoires in COVID-19. Sequenced by immunoSEQ multiplex PCR; TCRdb stores in-frame clones only, minus some. This table has 150,000 to 200,000 clones, around 78% appearing once. Sequenced material: peripheral blood. Source of these receptors: a woman of 80 years or more with active or convalescent COVID-19.

DNA for the CDR3: TGTGCCAGCAGCCTAATCGGGAGAGACACTGAAGCTTTCTTT. Amino acid sequence: CASSLIGRDTEAFF. The V and J genes are TRBV14 and TRBJ1-1; no clear D. The germline V gene has CDR1 SGHDN and CDR2 FVKESK. V lost 4 bases, J lost 3 bases, and 12 bases lay in between. The CDR3 runs to 14 residues.

The chain combines TRBV6-5 with TRBJ1-1; 12 bases agree with TRBD1. From germline, CDR1 is MNHEY and CDR2 SVGAGI. Germline trimming cut 6 bases from V and 8 bases from J; bases unmatched to any gene: 10. CDR3 length equals 15 residues. Here the CDR3 reads CASRNYGTGGAEAFF. The DNA of the CDR3 is TGTGCCAGCAGGAACTACGGGACAGGGGGCGCGGAAGCTTTCTTT.

The chain links TRBV4-1 to TRBJ1-5; 9 bases fit TRBD1. The CDR3 covers 17 residues. Trimming removed 0 bases from V and 0 bases from J; junction bases left unmatched: 3. Germline CDR1 MGHRA, CDR2 YSYEKL. The CDR3 reads CASSQDWTGVSNQPQHF. The CDR3 DNA reads as TGCGCCAGCAGCCAAGACTGGACAGGGGTTAGCAATCAGCCCCAGCATTTT.

The rearrangement uses TRBV10-3 and TRBJ1-2; D ambiguous. Germline-derived CDR1 and CDR2 are ENHRY and SYGVKD. The V gene lost 0 bases and the J gene lost 7 bases, with 15 bases spanning the gap. This CDR3 has 15 amino acids. Here the CDR3 DNA reads TGTGCCATCAGTGAGTCAGCAGCCCAATCGGGTGGCTACACCTTC. Protein product: CAISESAAQSGGYTF.

The chain carries TRBV20-1 and TRBJ2-3; possible D gene TRBD2, 6 bases. Germline lookup yields CDR1 DFQATT and CDR2 SNEGSKA (reference sequence). The CDR3 consists of 14 residues. The V gene lost 3 bases and the J gene lost 4 bases, with 14 bases spanning the gap. The CDR3 coding sequence is TGCAGTGCTAGTTCGGAGGGGCGGGCAGATACGCAGTATTTT. Translation: CSASSEGRADTQYF.

The rearrangement uses TRBV2 and TRBJ1-2, with unresolved D. V was cut by 6 bases and J by 8 bases, with 16 bases left in between. This CDR3 region has 13 residues. CDR1 SNHLY and CDR2 FYNNEI come from the germline V gene. The CDR3 loop is CASRIDRSRGYTF. As DNA, the CDR3 is TGTGCCAGCAGGATAGATAGATCTCGGGGCTACACCTTC. The variable domain in full, completed from reference TRBV2 and TRBJ1-2, reads EPEVTQTPSHQVTQMGQEVILRCVPISNHLYFYWYRQILGQKVEFLVSFYNNEISEKSEIFDDQFSVERPDGSNFTLKIRSTKLEDSAMYFCASRIDRSRGYTFGSGTRLTVV.

This rearrangement joins TRBV4-3 to TRBJ1-3; D remains ambiguous. This CDR3 is built from 16 residues. The germline V gene has CDR1 LGHNA and CDR2 YSLEER. Between the trimmed V and J ends, which lost 0 bases and 7 bases, there was a span of 16 bases. CDR3 loop: CASSQDRYPSGNTIYF. CDR3 DNA: TGCGCCAGCAGCCAAGATCGGTATCCTTCAGGCAACACCATATATTTT.

In its sample, this clone was seen a few times. The J gene is TRBJ2-7, the V gene TRBV27, with 7 bases fitting TRBD1. CDR1 is MNHEY and CDR2 is SMNVEV in the germline V gene (reference sequence). The CDR3 is 14 residues long. The junction had 6 bases not matched to a gene; V was cut back by 5 bases and J by 2 bases. The CDR3 loop is CASSPGTVTYEQYF. In DNA form, the CDR3 reads TGTGCCAGCAGTCCCGGGACAGTCACCTACGAGCAGTACTTC.

This chain connects TRBV20-1 to TRBJ1-5; tentative D call: TRBD1 (6 bases). Germline V gene lookup returns CDR1 DFQATT and CDR2 SNEGSKA (reference sequence). V lost 3 bases and J lost 7, with 13 bases in between. This CDR3 comprises 13 residues. As DNA, the CDR3 is TGCAGTGCTAGTCTAACAGGGACCCAGCCCCAGCATTTT. Its protein product is CSASLTGTQPQHF.

This clone has ten or more counts. The gene calls are TRBV7-9 and TRBJ1-5; TRBD1 is a possible D gene (5 bases). V lost 4 bases, J lost 0 bases, and 10 bases lay in between. CDR3 size: 15 residues. Looked up from germline, CDR1 is SEHNR and CDR2 is FQNEAQ (reference sequence). The DNA for the CDR3 is TGTGCCAGCAGCTCCGGGGGGAATAGCAATCAGCCCCAGCATTTT. Its protein product is CASSSGGNSNQPQHF.

The chain couples TRBV7-2 to TRBJ2-3; D ambiguous. The CDR3 is 14 residues long. Deletions cut 1 base from V and 1 base from J, with 6 bases between. Germline CDR1 SGHTA, CDR2 FQGNSA. The CDR3: CASSLGAGTDTQYF. The CDR3 DNA is TGTGCCAGCAGCTTAGGAGCTGGCACAGATACGCAGTATTTT.

The rearrangement links TRBV6-4 to TRBJ2-1; a weak D match, TRBD1 (6 bases). The CDR3 consists of 15 residues. CDR1 and CDR2 (germline): MRHNA, SNTAGT. V was clipped by 4 bases and J by 2 bases, with 12 bases between them. The CDR3 protein is CASSAEQGTYNEQFF. In nucleotides, the CDR3 is TGTGCCAGCAGTGCCGAACAGGGAACCTACAATGAGCAGTTCTTC.

This clone showed up just a few times. V is TRBV28 and J is TRBJ1-2, with unresolved D. Trimming shortened V by 5 bases and J by 6 bases, and 25 bases separated the two germline ends. The CDR3 has 17 residues. Germline V gene data show CDR1 as MDHEN and CDR2 as SYDVKM. CDR3 nucleotides: TGTGCCAGCAGTACACTTCTAGGGAGGGTAGAATCTCATGGCTACACCTTC. Amino acid sequence: CASSTLLGRVESHGYTF.

The rearrangement uses TRBV15 and TRBJ1-5; D is ambiguous. The CDR3 is 15 residues long. V lost 6 bases to trimming and J lost 4 bases, with 16 bases between them. CDR1 and CDR2 (germline): LNHNV, YYDKDF (reference sequence). The CDR3 region has the DNA TGTGCCACCAGAACAGACCTCCTTAGGAATCAGCCCCAGCATTTT. Residues: CATRTDLLRNQPQHF.

This chain connects TRBV4-3 to TRBJ2-1, with TRBD2 identical over 8 bases. The CDR3 is 16 residues long. In germline, CDR1 is LGHNA, CDR2 YSLEER. V trimming: 4 bases; J trimming: 3 bases; junction bases outside the gene matches: 8. The CDR3, as DNA: TGCGCCAGCAGCCCAAACATAGCGGGAATCTACAATGAGCAGTTCTTC. Its translation: CASSPNIAGIYNEQFF.

The V and J genes are TRBV28 and TRBJ2-1, with TRBD2 identical over 14 bases. Trimming removed 6 bases from V and 8 bases from J; junction bases left unmatched: 9. This CDR3 has 16 residues. Germline loops: CDR1 MDHEN, CDR2 SYDVKM. The CDR3, as DNA: TGTGCCAGCAGCATGACTAGCGGGGGGGGGCGCGATGAGCAGTTCTTC. Protein: CASSMTSGGGRDEQFF.